The 27 T cell receptor beta chains reported below all come from one sample, sequenced in a study of cytomegalovirus exposure and HLA in healthy donors. With 60 Vbeta and 13 Jbeta primers, the PCR was carried out. Sequenced by immunoSEQ multiplex PCR; TCRdb stores in-frame clones only, minus some. Of some 150,000 clones in the sample, about 87% were seen once. Sequenced: PBMCs. The receptor source for this set is a woman aged 30 to 39 in good health and CMV-seronegative.

The chain couples TRBV7-2 to TRBJ1-1, with D perhaps matching TRBD1 (5 bases). This CDR3 region has 13 residues. The germline CDR1 and CDR2 sequences are SGHTA and FQGNSA. V gave up 5 bases and J gave up 2 bases, with 9 bases separating them. CDR3: CASSEQANTEAFF. The DNA of the CDR3 is TGTGCCAGCAGCGAACAGGCTAACACTGAAGCTTTCTTT.

The gene calls are TRBV10-3 and TRBJ2-7; D gene uncertain. The V and J ends lost 3 bases and 0 bases respectively, with 6 bases between them. This CDR3 comprises 13 residues. Per the germline V gene, CDR1 is ENHRY and CDR2 is SYGVKD. The CDR3 sequence: CAISDFRSYEQYF. CDR3 nucleotide sequence: TGTGCCATCAGTGATTTTCGCTCCTACGAGCAGTACTTC.

The chain recombines TRBV18 with TRBJ2-1, with 12 bases identical to TRBD2. This CDR3 has 17 amino acids. Germline V gene lookup returns CDR1 KGHSH and CDR2 LQKENI. With V trimmed by 3 bases and J by 7 bases, 10 bases remained unmatched. CDR3 in DNA: TGTGCCAGCTCACCCCGAAAGACTAGCGGGAGAACAAATGAGCAGTTCTTC. Encoded protein: CASSPRKTSGRTNEQFF.

The chain combines TRBV5-1 with TRBJ1-5, with D possibly matching TRBD1 (6 bases). Trimming removed 4 bases at V and 5 bases at J, with 13 bases between. Germline V lookup: CDR1 SGHRS, CDR2 YFSETQ. The CDR3 extends over 14 amino acids. CDR3 protein: CASSGQGSYQPQHF. CDR3 DNA: TGCGCCAGCAGCGGGCAGGGGAGTTATCAGCCCCAGCATTTT. The complete variable domain, with remaining parts taken from reference TRBV5-1 and TRBJ1-5, reads KAGVTQTPRYLIKTRGQQVTLSCSPISGHRSVSWYQQTPGQGLQFLFEYFSETQRNKGNFPGRFSGRQFSNSRSEMNVSTLELGDSALYLCASSGQGSYQPQHFGDGTRLSIL.

The gene calls are TRBV5-4 and TRBJ2-1; 9 bases match TRBD1. This CDR3 spans 16 amino acids. With V trimmed by 4 bases and J by 4 bases, 9 bases remained unmatched. From germline, CDR1 is SGHNT and CDR2 YYREEE (reference sequence). CDR3 amino acids: CASSLPPGQGYNEQFF. The DNA of the CDR3 is TGTGCCAGCAGCCTCCCCCCGGGACAGGGATACAATGAGCAGTTCTTC.

This chain links TRBV18 with TRBJ1-1; possible D gene TRBD1, 6 bases. Looked up from germline, CDR1 is KGHSH and CDR2 is LQKENI. V was pared by 0 bases and J by 5 bases, with 10 bases between. The CDR3 runs 14 residues. DNA for the CDR3: TGTGCCAGCTCACCACCTCACAGGGCTACTGAAGCTTTCTTT. This gives the protein CASSPPHRATEAFF.

The V gene is TRBV4-3, the J gene TRBJ1-5; possible D gene TRBD1, 6 bases. This CDR3 is built from 17 residues. The V gene lost 0 bases and the J gene lost 5 bases, with 17 bases spanning the gap. The germline gives CDR1 LGHNA, CDR2 YSLEER. For the CDR3, the DNA is TGCGCCAGCAGCCAAGAAGTTCGGGGCTACAGGGATCAGCCCCAGCATTTT. Translation: CASSQEVRGYRDQPQHF.

In its sample, this clone was seen once. The V gene is TRBV7-8, the J gene TRBJ1-1, with 8 nucleotides matching TRBD1. CDR1 is SGHVS, CDR2 FQNEAQ, per germline. The V and J ends lost 2 bases and 11 bases, in that order; junction bases with no gene match: 13. CDR3 size: 15 residues. This CDR3 is CASSLSADLRGRAFF. DNA for the CDR3: TGTGCCAGCAGCTTATCGGCGGACCTCAGGGGGCGCGCTTTCTTT.

This sequence joins TRBV11-2 and TRBJ2-4; D is uncertain. The CDR3 has 12 amino acids. The V and J ends lost 3 bases and 9 bases respectively, with 9 bases between them. CDR1 and CDR2 (germline): SGHAT, FQNNGV. CDR3 protein: CASSFGSGIQYF. The CDR3 DNA reads as TGTGCCAGCAGCTTTGGCTCGGGCATTCAGTACTTC.

This sequence joins TRBV6-1 and TRBJ2-1; no reliable D call. Germline-derived CDR1 and CDR2 are MNHNS and SASEGT. Deletions cut 6 bases from V and 3 bases from J, with 9 bases between. The CDR3 covers 13 residues. CDR3 coding DNA: TGTGCCAGCAGAGAGCCAAGCTACAATGAGCAGTTCTTC. Protein sequence: CASREPSYNEQFF.

This sequence joins TRBV11-2 and TRBJ2-7; TRBD1 aligns across 9 bases. The CDR3 is 15 amino acids. Germline-derived CDR1 and CDR2 are SGHAT and FQNNGV. V was pared by 5 bases and J by 6 bases, with 11 bases of the junction left unmatched. The CDR3 sequence: CASSHQNRGLAEQYF. The CDR3 DNA is TGTGCCAGCAGCCACCAGAACAGGGGGCTCGCCGAGCAGTACTTC. The entire variable domain, with the rest obtained from reference TRBV11-2 and TRBJ2-7, is as follows: EAGVAQSPRYKIIEKRQSVAFWCNPISGHATLYWYQQILGQGPKLLIQFQNNGVVDDSQLPKDRFSAERLKGVDSTLKIQPAKLEDSAVYLCASSHQNRGLAEQYFGPGTRLTVT.

V usage is TRBV10-1 and J usage is TRBJ1-6; D remains unclear. This CDR3 is 19 amino acids long. Germline CDR1 and CDR2: WNHNN and SYGVQD (reference sequence). The V and J ends lost 0 bases and 6 bases respectively, with 21 bases between them. The CDR3 coding sequence is TGCGCCAGCAGTGAGTCGTATAATATTCGGACTTTGGGTAATTCACCCCTCCACTTT. Protein sequence: CASSESYNIRTLGNSPLHF.

The rearrangement joins TRBV9 to TRBJ2-1; tentatively, D is TRBD2 (6 bases). CDR3 length: 15 residues. V gave up 0 bases and J gave up 5 bases, with 12 bases separating them. Germline V gene data show CDR1 as SGDLS and CDR2 as YYNGEE. CDR3 sequence (DNA): TGTGCCAGCAGCGTAGCGGAGCGGGCAAACAATGAGCAGTTCTTC. Protein sequence: CASSVAERANNEQFF.

The DNA for the CDR3 is TGTGCCAGCAGTAACTCTCGACTAGCGGGAGGGTTGTATGAGCAGTTCTTC. This sequence encodes CASSNSRLAGGLYEQFF. The gene calls are TRBV2 and TRBJ2-1; 14 bases agree with TRBD2. There are 17 residues in the CDR3. Germline V gene data show CDR1 as SNHLY and CDR2 as FYNNEI. The V and J ends lost 5 bases and 8 bases, in that order; junction bases with no gene match: 11.

V gene TRBV5-1 combines with J gene TRBJ2-5; 7 nucleotides match TRBD2. The CDR3 loop spans 13 amino acids. After removal of 0 bases from V and 5 bases from J, the junction contained 1 base not matched to a gene. Germline values: CDR1 SGHRS, CDR2 YFSETQ. For the CDR3, the DNA is TGCGCCAGCAGCTTGGGTAGCGGGGAGACCCAGTACTTC. Amino acids: CASSLGSGETQYF.

This chain uses TRBV5-1 with TRBJ1-1; the D gene is possibly TRBD1 (5 bases). The V gene lost 1 base and the J gene lost 1 base, with 14 bases spanning the gap. The CDR3 has 16 amino acids. The germline V gene has CDR1 SGHRS and CDR2 YFSETQ. In DNA, the CDR3 is TGCGCCAGCAGCTTGTGGGGGGAGAGGACGAACACTGAAGCTTTCTTT. Translated: CASSLWGERTNTEAFF.

The chain carries TRBV9 and TRBJ2-5; TRBD1 agrees at 8 bases. CDR3 length: 13 amino acids. V gave up 3 bases and J gave up 6 bases; unmatched junction bases: 4. Germline V gene lookup returns CDR1 SGDLS and CDR2 YYNGEE. CDR3 nucleotide sequence: TGTGCCAGCAGCGCAGGGGGCGCTCAGACCCAGTACTTC. It yields the protein CASSAGGAQTQYF.

The chain has TRBV6-1 and TRBJ1-6; 10 bases are shared with TRBD1. After removal of 3 bases from V and 4 bases from J, the junction contained 6 bases not matched to a gene. Germline CDR1 and CDR2: MNHNS and SASEGT. The CDR3 consists of 17 residues. DNA of the CDR3: TGTGCCAGCAGTGATCCGGGACAGGGGATATATAATTCACCCCTCCACTTT. Residues: CASSDPGQGIYNSPLHF.

The table lists this clone with a few counts. The V call is TRBV7-9, the J call TRBJ1-1; TRBD1 might be the D (5 bases). The CDR3 consists of 15 residues. Deletions cut 4 bases from V and 2 bases from J, with 14 bases between. CDR1 SEHNR and CDR2 FQNEAQ come from the germline V gene (reference sequence). CDR3 amino acids: CASSSRQTLNTEAFF. Here the CDR3 DNA reads TGTGCCAGCAGCTCAAGACAGACCCTAAACACTGAAGCTTTCTTT.

This clone was seen a few times. The chain carries TRBV7-2 and TRBJ2-1; D not resolved. Per germline, CDR1 SGHTA and CDR2 FQGNSA. The V and J ends lost 2 bases and 2 bases respectively, with 4 bases between them. This CDR3 region has 13 residues. This CDR3 is CASSLKPYNEQFF. DNA of the CDR3: TGTGCCAGCAGCTTAAAGCCCTACAATGAGCAGTTCTTC.

The rearrangement joins TRBV7-8 to TRBJ2-7, with TRBD1 matching over 8 bases. Germline CDR1 reads SGHVS; CDR2 reads FQNEAQ. V gave up 1 base and J gave up 5 bases; unmatched junction bases: 1. The CDR3 runs to 13 residues. CDR3 coding DNA: TGTGCCAGCAGCTTAGACAGGGGGGACGAGCAGTACTTC. This codes for CASSLDRGDEQYF.

The chain joins TRBV5-1 to TRBJ1-1; the D gene is possibly TRBD1 (6 bases). CDR1 is SGHRS, CDR2 YFSETQ, per germline. Deletions cut 8 bases from V and 2 bases from J, with 10 bases between. CDR3 length equals 12 residues. The CDR3 sequence is CASQQGNTEAFF. As DNA, the CDR3 is TGCGCCAGTCAACAGGGTAACACTGAAGCTTTCTTT. Supplemented by reference TRBV5-1 and TRBJ1-1, the full variable domain reads KAGVTQTPRYLIKTRGQQVTLSCSPISGHRSVSWYQQTPGQGLQFLFEYFSETQRNKGNFPGRFSGRQFSNSRSEMNVSTLELGDSALYLCASQQGNTEAFFGQGTRLTVV.

V and J are TRBV9 and TRBJ2-5; tentatively, D is TRBD2 (5 bases). The CDR3 length is 14 residues. Trimming cost V 4 bases and J 5 bases, with 15 bases left between them. Germline loops: CDR1 SGDLS, CDR2 YYNGEE. The CDR3, as DNA: TGTGCCAGCAGCCCCCGAGTAGGCGGGGAGACCCAGTACTTC. Its translation: CASSPRVGGETQYF.

This clone was counted between two and nine times. The chain is built from TRBV9 and TRBJ2-5, with D possibly matching TRBD1 (7 bases). V shed 1 base and J shed 2 bases, with 9 bases lying between them. Germline-derived CDR1 and CDR2 are SGDLS and YYNGEE. This CDR3 spans 14 amino acids. For the CDR3, the DNA is TGTGCCAGCAGCGTACAGGGGGGACAAGAGACCCAGTACTTC. This gives the protein CASSVQGGQETQYF.

This clone showed up just a few times. This sequence joins TRBV5-4 and TRBJ1-3, with D hard to call. Germline loops: CDR1 SGHNT, CDR2 YYREEE (reference sequence). This CDR3 contains 15 residues. V was cut by 0 bases and J by 0 bases, with 7 bases left in between. CDR3 coding DNA: TGTGCCAGCAGCTTGGCGGGAACCTCTGGAAACACCATATATTTT. Protein: CASSLAGTSGNTIYF.

The CDR3 sequence is CASSLGPGNRGGYTF. In DNA, the CDR3 is TGTGCCAGCAGCTTAGGGCCGGGGAATCGTGGTGGCTACACCTTC. The genes are TRBV7-9 and TRBJ1-2; D not certain. The CDR3 is made up of 15 amino acids. Germline CDR1 SEHNR, CDR2 FQNEAQ (reference sequence). V gave up 1 base and J gave up 7 bases, with 16 bases separating them.

The chain joins TRBV7-9 to TRBJ2-1, with D possibly matching TRBD2 (6 bases). This CDR3 has 13 residues. V shed 6 bases and J shed 8 bases, with 14 bases lying between them. CDR1 and CDR2 (germline): SEHNR, FQNEAQ (reference sequence). The CDR3 coding sequence is TGTGCCAGCAGTCTCACTAGCATTGATGAGCAGTTCTTC. Protein product: CASSLTSIDEQFF. Using reference TRBV7-9 and TRBJ2-1 for the parts outside the CDR3, the full variable domain is DTGVSQNPRHKITKRGQNVTFRCDPISEHNRLYWYRQTLGQGPEFLTYFQNEAQLEKSRLLSDRFSAERPKGSFSTLEIQRTEQGDSAMYLCASSLTSIDEQFFGPGTRLTVL.